This T cell receptor beta chain was retrieved from a study of blood T cell repertoires in COVID-19. The overall study: COVID-19 samples from acute and convalescent phases originated in the United States, Italy and Spain. T cells, B-cell-depleted T cells, or PBMCs supplied cDNA or gDNA.

Under the authors' procedure: Amplification of reference gene primers was used by the study to estimate nucleated cell counts. The table came from immunoSEQ multiplex PCR; TCRdb's copy has only in-frame clones and leaves some out. The V and J calls and clone size come from that table; D and trimming were worked out from the DNA. The sample gives some 400,000 clones, 90% of which show up once; about 6.8% is in the top ten. With 5 bases clipped from V and 0 bases from J, the junction kept 5 bases outside the gene matches. The CDR3 is 15 residues long. Germline V lookup: CDR1 SGHTA, CDR2 FQGNSA. The V and J genes are TRBV7-2 and TRBJ2-3; the match to TRBD2 covers 7 bases. The receptor was derived from a man aged 18 to 29 with active or convalescent COVID-19. Sequenced material: peripheral blood. The CDR3 nucleotides are TGTGCCAGCAGCGGCCATAGCGGGAGCACAGATACGCAGTATTTT. Translation gives CASSGHSGSTDTQYF.